The 32 T cell receptor beta chains given below trace back to one sample, sequenced in a study of shared clonotypes between healthy human individuals. Sequenced by immunoSEQ multiplex PCR; TCRdb stores in-frame clones only, minus some. This table holds over 2 million clones, about nine tenths found once. Source material: naive CD4+ T cells from PBMCs. Indicated subset: CD45RA+ positively selected. These receptors were collected from a man between 18 and 35 years old in good health. Some clones in this sample may be carry-over from other donors' samples.

The chain couples TRBV11-3 to TRBJ2-1; 10 bases fit TRBD2. CDR1 is SGHNT and CDR2 is YENEEA in the germline V gene. The CDR3 is 15 amino acids. The trim removed 5 bases at V and 7 bases at J, leaving 8 bases unmatched. CDR3 residues: CASSPRLAGVNEQFF. CDR3 DNA sequence: TGTGCCAGCAGCCCCAGGCTAGCGGGAGTAAATGAGCAGTTCTTC.

The chain links TRBV5-1 to TRBJ1-1; D ambiguous. CDR1 and CDR2 (germline): SGHRS, YFSETQ. Deletions cut 6 bases from V and 0 bases from J, with 9 bases between. There are 13 residues in the CDR3. The DNA for the CDR3 is TGCGCCAGCACACTGGGAATGAACACTGAAGCTTTCTTT. As protein: CASTLGMNTEAFF.

CDR3: CASSLGFRSGQGNEKLFF. In DNA, the CDR3 is TGTGCCAGCAGTTTAGGCTTTCGATCGGGACAGGGTAATGAAAAACTGTTTTTT. The chain couples TRBV28 to TRBJ1-4, with 9 bases lining up with TRBD1. The CDR3 runs to 18 residues. CDR1 and CDR2 (germline): MDHEN, SYDVKM. V dropped 2 bases and J dropped 4; count of bases not matched to a gene: 11.

V and J are TRBV7-2 and TRBJ1-2; perhaps TRBD1 as D (5 bases). The CDR3 contains 15 residues. Germline loops: CDR1 SGHTA, CDR2 FQGNSA. V lost 1 base and J lost 4, with 13 bases in between. CDR3 bases: TGTGCCAGCAGCTTAGGGGGCTCCGGGGTCTATGGCTACACCTTC. Amino acid sequence: CASSLGGSGVYGYTF. The variable domain in full, with the rest retrieved from reference TRBV7-2 and TRBJ1-2, is GAGVSQSPSNKVTEKGKDVELRCDPISGHTALYWYRQSLGQGLEFLIYFQGNSAPDKSGLPSDRFSAERTGGSVSTLTIQRTQQEDSAVYLCASSLGGSGVYGYTFGSGTRLTVV.

The count of this clone is one. The chain employs TRBV5-1 and TRBJ1-4; 10 nucleotides align to TRBD1. Trimming cost V 4 bases and J 7 bases; bases outside gene matches: 7. The CDR3 sequence is 15 residues long. CDR1 and CDR2 from the germline V gene are SGHRS and YFSETQ. CDR3 sequence: CASSRWDRGSEKLFF. The CDR3 region has the DNA TGCGCCAGCAGCCGGTGGGACAGGGGAAGTGAAAAACTGTTTTTT.

The CDR3 DNA reads TGTGCCAGCAGCTGGGGCCAAAGCTACAATGAGCAGTTCTTC. Its translation is CASSWGQSYNEQFF. V is TRBV7-9 and J is TRBJ2-1; the D gene is possibly TRBD1 (5 bases). This CDR3 has 14 amino acids. V dropped 4 bases and J dropped 3 bases, with 10 bases sitting between them. Germline V lookup: CDR1 SEHNR, CDR2 FQNEAQ (reference sequence). Complete variable domain (other parts from reference TRBV7-9 and TRBJ2-1): DTGVSQNPRHKITKRGQNVTFRCDPISEHNRLYWYRQTLGQGPEFLTYFQNEAQLEKSRLLSDRFSAERPKGSFSTLEIQRTEQGDSAMYLCASSWGQSYNEQFFGPGTRLTVL.

This clone was observed once. This chain links TRBV4-1 with TRBJ2-5, with TRBD2 matching over 8 bases. The CDR3 is made up of 13 amino acids. Germline loops: CDR1 MGHRA, CDR2 YSYEKL. The J segment lost 11 bases and the V segment lost 5 bases, leaving 10 bases of the junction unmatched. The CDR3 loop reads CASSSPPAGEQYF. CDR3 nucleotide sequence: TGCGCCAGCAGCAGCCCACCAGCGGGGGAGCAGTACTTC.

On this clone: Other DNA sequences within the sample encode an identical CDR3. V gene TRBV5-4 combines with J gene TRBJ2-3; 8 nucleotides align to TRBD2. The germline V gene has CDR1 SGHNT and CDR2 YYREEE (reference sequence). Losses at the gene ends were 1 base for V and 3 bases for J; bases not matched to a gene: 7. This CDR3 has 16 amino acids. CDR3 bases: TGTGCCAGCAGCTTGAGGCTAGCGGGCTCTACAGATACGCAGTATTTT. This translates into CASSLRLAGSTDTQYF.

The chain is built from TRBV30 and TRBJ1-3, with D uncertain. V was pared by 1 base and J by 1 base, with 8 bases between. The CDR3 contains 14 residues. Germline loops: CDR1 GTSNPN, CDR2 SVGIG (reference sequence). The CDR3 protein is CAWSEGISGNTIYF. CDR3 nucleotides: TGTGCCTGGAGTGAGGGTATTTCTGGAAACACCATATATTTT.

The chain is built from TRBV4-2 and TRBJ1-2; D may be TRBD1 (5 bases). V shed 1 base and J shed 1 base, with 13 bases lying between them. The CDR3 has 16 amino acids. Germline CDR1 is LGHNA and CDR2 is YNFKEQ. This chain's CDR3 is CASSQVGGDRNYGYTF. CDR3 coding DNA: TGTGCCAGCAGCCAAGTTGGGGGAGACCGTAACTATGGCTACACCTTC.

The genes are TRBV14 and TRBJ2-7, with a tentative D call TRBD2 (6 bases). V was cut by 4 bases and J by 2 bases, with 18 bases left in between. The germline CDR1 and CDR2 sequences are SGHDN and FVKESK. This CDR3 comprises 16 residues. The CDR3 region is CASSRYLLRGPYEQYF. In DNA, the CDR3 is TGTGCCAGCAGCCGATATCTATTGCGGGGACCCTACGAGCAGTACTTC.

This clone was observed a few times. V usage is TRBV2 and J usage is TRBJ1-5; D unclear. There are 13 residues in the CDR3. Germline V gives CDR1 SNHLY, CDR2 FYNNEI. Trimming took off 3 bases at V and 1 base at J, with 4 bases between the two ends. The chain's CDR3 is CASSDQSNQPQHF. The CDR3 region has the DNA TGTGCCAGCAGTGACCAGAGCAATCAGCCCCAGCATTTT. Full variable domain (rest looked up from reference TRBV2 and TRBJ1-5): EPEVTQTPSHQVTQMGQEVILRCVPISNHLYFYWYRQILGQKVEFLVSFYNNEISEKSEIFDDQFSVERPDGSNFTLKIRSTKLEDSAMYFCASSDQSNQPQHFGDGTRLSIL.

The rearrangement links TRBV6-1 to TRBJ2-1; 8 bases are shared with TRBD1. V gave up 7 bases and J gave up 3 bases; unmatched junction bases: 5. CDR3 length equals 14 residues. Per germline, CDR1 MNHNS and CDR2 SASEGT. CDR3 amino acids: CASNRGTGYNEQFF. In DNA form, the CDR3 reads TGTGCCAGCAACCGCGGGACAGGCTACAATGAGCAGTTCTTC.

The chain joins TRBV2 to TRBJ1-5, with D unclear. The V end lost 2 bases, the J end lost 0 bases, and 14 bases lay between the germline ends. The CDR3 is made up of 17 amino acids. Germline values: CDR1 SNHLY, CDR2 FYNNEI. CDR3 nucleotides: TGTGCCAGCAGTGAACGGGAGAACTTTATTAGCAATCAGCCCCAGCATTTT. Translating gives CASSERENFISNQPQHF.

The chain joins TRBV28 to TRBJ1-2, with a tentative D call TRBD1 (5 bases). This CDR3 contains 15 residues. Deletions cut 7 bases from V and 8 bases from J, with 23 bases between. Looked up from germline, CDR1 is MDHEN and CDR2 is SYDVKM. In DNA form, the CDR3 reads TGTGCCAGCAAAGGACGGGGGGTATTTCAGTCCGGCTACACCTTC. Residues: CASKGRGVFQSGYTF.

The V and J genes are TRBV6-5 and TRBJ2-7, with TRBD2 matching over 9 bases. The CDR3 runs 15 residues. Germline trimming cut 2 bases from V and 4 bases from J; bases unmatched to any gene: 6. Germline CDR1 is MNHEY and CDR2 is SVGAGI. The CDR3 nucleotides are TGTGCCAGCAGTTACGGCCTAGCGGGACGATACGAGCAGTACTTC. It codes for CASSYGLAGRYEQYF.

V is TRBV10-3 and J is TRBJ1-2, with D unresolved. Trimming removed 0 bases at V and 8 bases at J, with 13 bases between. The CDR3 is 14 residues long. CDR1 and CDR2 (germline): ENHRY, SYGVKD. Written as DNA, the CDR3 is TGTGCCATCAGTGAGTCAAGGGAGGGAGAAGGCTACACCTTC. The encoded protein is CAISESREGEGYTF.

The chain carries TRBV9 and TRBJ2-1; 8 positions agree with TRBD2. Germline CDR1 is SGDLS and CDR2 is YYNGEE. The CDR3 contains 16 residues. V lost 0 bases to trimming and J lost 9 bases; unmatched junction nucleotides: 11. CDR3 in amino acids: CASSVVRTSGMAEQFF. CDR3 in DNA: TGTGCCAGCAGCGTAGTACGTACTAGCGGTATGGCTGAGCAGTTCTTC.

V gene TRBV5-1 combines with J gene TRBJ2-1, with 11 bases matching TRBD2. J gave up 0 bases and V 0 bases, and 11 bases lay outside the gene matches. Germline V gives CDR1 SGHRS, CDR2 YFSETQ. There are 20 residues in the CDR3. The DNA for the CDR3 is TGCGCCAGCAGCTTGGGACCTGGACTAGCGGGTTTAAGCTCCTACAATGAGCAGTTCTTC. It is translated as CASSLGPGLAGLSSYNEQFF.

The chain employs TRBV7-8 and TRBJ2-2; maybe TRBD1 (5 bases). The CDR3 extends over 17 amino acids. The germline V and J ends were trimmed by 4 bases and 2 bases, with 17 bases remaining between them. Germline CDR1 reads SGHVS; CDR2 reads FQNEAQ. This CDR3 reads CASSSPGRAGNTGELFF. The CDR3 DNA is TGTGCCAGCAGCTCCCCGGGCAGGGCTGGAAACACCGGGGAGCTGTTTTTT. The full variable domain, its missing parts supplied by reference TRBV7-8 and TRBJ2-2, is GAGVSQSPRYKVAKRGQDVALRCDPISGHVSLFWYQQALGQGPEFLTYFQNEAQLDKSGLPSDRFFAERPEGSVSTLKIQRTQQEDSAVYLCASSSPGRAGNTGELFFGEGSRLTVL.

This clone occurred once. This chain uses TRBV11-3 with TRBJ2-1, with 16 bases matching TRBD2. This CDR3 is built from 16 residues. CDR1 and CDR2 from the germline V gene are SGHNT and YENEEA. V dropped 5 bases and J dropped 7; count of bases not matched to a gene: 5. In nucleotides, the CDR3 is TGTGCCAGCAGCCCCGGGACTAGCGGGAGGGATAATGAGCAGTTCTTC. Protein sequence: CASSPGTSGRDNEQFF. Looking up the rest from reference TRBV11-3 and TRBJ2-1 gives the full variable domain: EAGVVQSPRYKIIEKKQPVAFWCNPISGHNTLYWYLQNLGQGPELLIRYENEEAVDDSQLPKDRFSAERLKGVDSTLKIQPAELGDSAVYLCASSPGTSGRDNEQFFGPGTRLTVL.

The V call is TRBV9, the J call TRBJ2-3; 14 positions agree with TRBD2. The J segment lost 0 bases and the V segment lost 4 bases, leaving 4 bases of the junction unmatched. Germline V CDR1 and CDR2: SGDLS, YYNGEE. The CDR3 has 17 residues. CDR3 region: CASSLRTSGRSTDTQYF. DNA of the CDR3: TGTGCCAGCAGCTTGCGGACTAGCGGGAGGAGCACAGATACGCAGTATTTT.

The chain recombines TRBV25-1 with TRBJ1-6; 7 bases map to TRBD1. The CDR3 is 13 amino acids. The trim removed 6 bases at V and 7 bases at J, leaving 3 bases unmatched. The germline gives CDR1 MGHDK, CDR2 SYGVNS. The CDR3 coding sequence is TGTGCCAGCAGCACGACAGGGAATTCACCCCTCCACTTT. Amino acid sequence: CASSTTGNSPLHF.

The V and J genes are TRBV5-6 and TRBJ1-1, with D possibly TRBD1 on 6 matching bases. CDR3 length: 15 amino acids. CDR1 is SGHDT and CDR2 is YYEEEE in the germline V gene. With 5 bases removed from V and 1 base from J, the gap between germline ends came to 15 bases. CDR3 coding DNA: TGTGCCAGCAGTTTGTTGGGGGCAGGGAACACTGAAGCTTTCTTT. Protein product: CASSLLGAGNTEAFF.

The chain combines TRBV28 with TRBJ2-7; either TRBD1 or TRBD2 may supply D (7 bases each). Germline V gene data show CDR1 as MDHEN and CDR2 as SYDVKM. CDR3 length: 16 residues. V was cut by 8 bases and J by 2 bases, with 22 bases left in between. DNA of the CDR3: TGTGCCAGCCAGGGGGTAGCGGGCGGGACTCCCTACGAGCAGTACTTC. Protein: CASQGVAGGTPYEQYF.

The J gene is TRBJ1-2, the V gene TRBV19, with D unresolved. This CDR3 has 15 residues. Germline CDR1 reads LNHDA; CDR2 reads SQIVND (reference sequence). Trimming stripped 1 base from V and 0 bases from J, with 9 bases between. CDR3 sequence (DNA): TGTGCCAGTAGTATAGTAGGACCCGCTAACTATGGCTACACCTTC. This gives the protein CASSIVGPANYGYTF.

The chain employs TRBV27 and TRBJ1-2, with TRBD1 matching 8 bases. Per germline, CDR1 MNHEY and CDR2 SMNVEV (reference sequence). The CDR3 has 15 amino acids. V trimming: 3 bases; J trimming: 4 bases; junction bases outside the gene matches: 7. The CDR3 nucleotides are TGTGCCAGCAGTTTGTCCCCGACAGGGGTCTATGGCTACACCTTC. This codes for CASSLSPTGVYGYTF.

This chain uses TRBV7-9 with TRBJ2-7, with D perhaps TRBD1 or TRBD2 (6 bases each). The CDR3 runs to 16 residues. CDR1 and CDR2 (germline): SEHNR, FQNEAQ (reference sequence). The ends were cut back, 2 bases at V and 2 bases at J, with 16 bases in the middle. The CDR3 here is CASSLRGGSLTYEQYF. CDR3 coding DNA: TGTGCCAGCAGCTTACGAGGGGGGTCCTTAACCTACGAGCAGTACTTC.

V is TRBV7-9 and J is TRBJ2-1, with 14 bases identical to TRBD2. The CDR3 length is 16 residues. Germline CDR1 reads SEHNR; CDR2 reads FQNEAQ (reference sequence). The ends lost 5 bases at V and 7 bases at J; junction bases unmatched: 7. The CDR3 sequence is CASSMTSGRARNEQFF. In nucleotides, the CDR3 is TGTGCCAGCAGCATGACTAGCGGGAGGGCCCGTAATGAGCAGTTCTTC.

The chain combines TRBV11-3 with TRBJ2-2; D not resolved. The CDR3 contains 12 residues. Per germline, CDR1 SGHNT and CDR2 YENEEA. V lost 5 bases, J lost 9 bases, and 10 bases lay in between. DNA for the CDR3: TGTGCCAGCAGCATGGGGTGGAGGGAGCTGTTTTTT. This codes for CASSMGWRELFF.

This chain uses TRBV9 with TRBJ2-1, with 9 positions matching TRBD1. The germline V gene encodes CDR1 SGDLS and CDR2 YYNGEE. With V trimmed by 3 bases and J by 5 bases, 6 bases remained unmatched. This CDR3 comprises 15 residues. The CDR3 region has the DNA TGTGCCAGCAGCGACCGGACAGGGGCTAACAATGAGCAGTTCTTC. As protein: CASSDRTGANNEQFF.

The V gene is TRBV4-3, the J gene TRBJ2-2; D gene uncertain. The germline V and J ends were trimmed by 1 base and 5 bases, with 8 bases remaining between them. Germline values: CDR1 LGHNA, CDR2 YSLEER. The CDR3 runs to 14 residues. The CDR3 protein is CASSQALSTGELFF. The CDR3 region has the DNA TGCGCCAGCAGCCAAGCATTAAGTACCGGGGAGCTGTTTTTT.